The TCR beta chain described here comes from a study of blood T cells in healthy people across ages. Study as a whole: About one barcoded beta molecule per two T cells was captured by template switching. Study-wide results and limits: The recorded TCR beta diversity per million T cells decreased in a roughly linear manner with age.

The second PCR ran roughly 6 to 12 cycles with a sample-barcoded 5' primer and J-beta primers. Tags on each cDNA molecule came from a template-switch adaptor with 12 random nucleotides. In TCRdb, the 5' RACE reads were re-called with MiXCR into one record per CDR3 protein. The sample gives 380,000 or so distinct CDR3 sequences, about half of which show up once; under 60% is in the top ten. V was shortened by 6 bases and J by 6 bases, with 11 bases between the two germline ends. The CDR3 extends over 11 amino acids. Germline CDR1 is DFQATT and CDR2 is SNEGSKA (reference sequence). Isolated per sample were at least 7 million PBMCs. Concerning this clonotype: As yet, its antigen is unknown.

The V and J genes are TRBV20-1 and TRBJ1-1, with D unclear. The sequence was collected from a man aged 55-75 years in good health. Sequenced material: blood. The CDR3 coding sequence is TGCAGTGCAGAAAGGTTCGCTGAAGCTTTCTTT. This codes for CSAERFAEAFF.